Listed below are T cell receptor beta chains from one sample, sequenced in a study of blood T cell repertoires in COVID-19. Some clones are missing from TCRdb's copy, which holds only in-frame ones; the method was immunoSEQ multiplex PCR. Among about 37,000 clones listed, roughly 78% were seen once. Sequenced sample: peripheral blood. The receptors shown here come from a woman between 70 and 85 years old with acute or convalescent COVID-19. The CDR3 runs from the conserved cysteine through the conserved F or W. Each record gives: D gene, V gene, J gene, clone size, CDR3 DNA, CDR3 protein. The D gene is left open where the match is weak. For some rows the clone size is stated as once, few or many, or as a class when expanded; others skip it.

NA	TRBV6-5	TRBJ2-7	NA	TGTGCCAGCACTCCCATAACAAGCTCCTACGAGCAGTACTTC	CASTPITSSYEQYF
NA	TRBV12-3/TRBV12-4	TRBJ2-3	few	TGTGCCTCGAGCGAGAACACAGATACGCAGTATTTT	CASSENTDTQYF
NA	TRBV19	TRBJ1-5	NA	TGTGCCAGTAGTATTAGTCAGCGAAGCAATCAGCCCCAGCATTTT	CASSISQRSNQPQHF
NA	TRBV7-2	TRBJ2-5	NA	TGTGCCAGCAGTTCGACTACTGGAGAGACCCAGTACTTC	CASSSTTGETQYF
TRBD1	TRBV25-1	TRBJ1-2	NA	TGTGCCAGCAGTGACTCCCCGGGACAGGACGCTAACTATGGCTACACCTTC	CASSDSPGQDANYGYTF
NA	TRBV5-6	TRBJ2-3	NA	TGTGCCAGCAGCTTGGTCCCCGGTCCCTTGGGCACAGATACGCAGTATTTT	CASSLVPGPLGTDTQYF
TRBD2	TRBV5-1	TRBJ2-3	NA	TGCGCCAGCAGCACCGGGACTAGCGGGTCACTTAGTCGAGATACGCAGTATTTT	CASSTGTSGSLSRDTQYF
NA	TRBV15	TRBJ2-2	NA	TGTGCCACCAGCAGAGCTGCCCCCGGGACCGGGGAGCTGTTTTTT	CATSRAAPGTGELFF
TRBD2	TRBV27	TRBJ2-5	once	TGTGCCAGCAGGACTAGCGGCCAAGAGACCCAGTACTTC	CASRTSGQETQYF
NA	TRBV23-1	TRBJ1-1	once	TGCGCCAGCAGTGTAGATGGAGGCAGCACTGAAGCTTTCTTT	CASSVDGGSTEAFF
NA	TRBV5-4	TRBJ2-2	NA	TGTGCCAGCAGCTTACAGGGTAACACCGGGGAGCTGTTTTTT	CASSLQGNTGELFF
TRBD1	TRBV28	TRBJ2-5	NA	TGTGCCAGCGGAAGGGGGCTTCGGGAGACCCAGTACTTC	CASGRGLRETQYF
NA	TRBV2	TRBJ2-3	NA	TGTGCCAGCAGCGACAAGGGAGGCACAGATACGCAGTATTTT	CASSDKGGTDTQYF
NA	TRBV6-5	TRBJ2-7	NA	TGTGCCAGCAGAGATGGAGGGACTCCCTACGAGCAGTACTTC	CASRDGGTPYEQYF
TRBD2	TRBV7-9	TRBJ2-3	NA	TGTGCCAGCAGCTTAGTCTCAGCGGGGGGGTCAGATACGCAGTATTTT	CASSLVSAGGSDTQYF
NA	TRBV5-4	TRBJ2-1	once	TGTGCCAGCAGCCCCTCTCGGGGGGCCTCCTACAATGAGCAGTTCTTC	CASSPSRGASYNEQFF
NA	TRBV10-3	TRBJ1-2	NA	TGTGCCATCAGTGACCCGCCGCTTGGAGGGTTTTATGGCTACACCTTC	CAISDPPLGGFYGYTF
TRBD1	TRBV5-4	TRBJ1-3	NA	TGTGCCAGCAGCTCAGGACAGGGAGGCTCTGGAAACACCATATATTTT	CASSSGQGGSGNTIYF
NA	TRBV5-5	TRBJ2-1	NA	TGTGCCAGCACCCGACCGGGGAGTTACAATGAGCAGTTCTTC	CASTRPGSYNEQFF